Below, 24 T cell receptor beta chains from the same sample are listed, as sequenced in a study of shared clonotypes between healthy human individuals. Positive CCR7 selection of CD45RO-negative cells yielded the naive CD8 cells, and terminally differentiated effector memory CD45RA+ cells were excluded. Libraries were prepared by immunoSEQ multiplex PCR; TCRdb keeps only in-frame clonotypes and omits some of them. Counted here are about 2.1 million clones, just over 90% occurring once; the ten biggest clones make up roughly 1.7%. Sequencing input: naive CD8+ T cells from PBMCs. The receptors come from a man aged 18 to 29 in good health. Some clones in this sample may be carry-over from other donors' samples.

The chain links TRBV9 to TRBJ1-2; 8 nucleotides agree with TRBD1. The germline V gene encodes CDR1 SGDLS and CDR2 YYNGEE. V shed 3 bases, J shed 2 bases, and the junction held 3 bases outside the gene matches. This CDR3 has 14 residues. CDR3 residues: CASSGNRGNYGYTF. The CDR3 DNA reads TGTGCCAGCAGCGGAAACAGGGGGAACTATGGCTACACCTTC. Using reference TRBV9 and TRBJ1-2 for the parts outside the CDR3, the full variable domain is DSGVTQTPKHLITATGQRVTLRCSPRSGDLSVYWYQQSLDQGLQFLIQYYNGEERAKGNILERFSAQQFPDLHSELNLSSLELGDSALYFCASSGNRGNYGYTFGSGTRLTVV.

The chain uses TRBV6-1 and TRBJ2-1, with D uncertain. Germline V lookup: CDR1 MNHNS, CDR2 SASEGT. This CDR3 is 13 amino acids long. V shed 3 bases and J shed 8 bases, with 11 bases lying between them. This CDR3 reads CASSDGRWYEQFF. CDR3 in DNA: TGTGCCAGCAGTGATGGTAGGTGGTATGAGCAGTTCTTC.

This chain uses TRBV4-2 with TRBJ2-1; maybe TRBD2 (6 bases). Between the trimmed V and J ends, which lost 2 bases and 0 bases, there was a span of 11 bases. Germline CDR1 is LGHNA and CDR2 is YNFKEQ. The CDR3 extends over 16 amino acids. The CDR3, as DNA: TGTGCCAGCAGCCAAACTGAGACTAGCTCCTACAATGAGCAGTTCTTC. It specifies CASSQTETSSYNEQFF.

The chain is built from TRBV29-1 and TRBJ2-2, with 15 bases aligning to TRBD2. The V and J ends lost 6 bases and 8 bases, in that order; junction bases with no gene match: 13. Germline V gives CDR1 SQVTM, CDR2 ANQGSEA. This CDR3 has 17 amino acids. The CDR3 sequence: CSVAGLAGGPEWGELFF. In DNA form, the CDR3 reads TGCAGCGTCGCGGGACTAGCGGGAGGACCCGAGTGGGGGGAGCTGTTTTTT.

This chain joins TRBV9 and TRBJ2-1; a weak D match, TRBD2 (6 bases). This CDR3 has 16 residues. Between the trimmed V and J ends, which lost 3 bases and 4 bases, there was a span of 17 bases. Germline lookup yields CDR1 SGDLS and CDR2 YYNGEE. The CDR3 DNA follows: TGTGCCAGCAGCGGCCCTAAACTTGGGACTTACAATGAGCAGTTCTTC. It is translated as CASSGPKLGTYNEQFF. The full variable domain, in which reference TRBV9 and TRBJ2-1 provide the parts outside the CDR3, is DSGVTQTPKHLITATGQRVTLRCSPRSGDLSVYWYQQSLDQGLQFLIQYYNGEERAKGNILERFSAQQFPDLHSELNLSSLELGDSALYFCASSGPKLGTYNEQFFGPGTRLTVL.

The chain links TRBV7-7 to TRBJ2-2, with TRBD1 matching 7 bases. CDR3 length: 16 amino acids. Germline V gene sequence: CDR1 SSHAT, CDR2 FNYEAQ (reference sequence). V trimming: 1 base; J trimming: 3 bases; junction bases outside the gene matches: 5. CDR3 sequence (DNA): TGTGCCAGCAGCTTAGGGCAGGGGGTGTACACCGGGGAGCTGTTTTTT. This codes for CASSLGQGVYTGELFF. Full variable domain (remainder filled in from reference TRBV7-7 and TRBJ2-2): GAGVSQSPRYKVTKRGQDVTLRCDPISSHATLYWYQQALGQGPEFLTYFNYEAQPDKSGLPSDRFSAERPEGSISTLTIQRTEQRDSAMYRCASSLGQGVYTGELFFGEGSRLTVL.

The chain joins TRBV10-2 to TRBJ2-6, with D tentatively TRBD1 (5 bases). Germline values: CDR1 WSHSY, CDR2 SAAADI. Trimming cost V 5 bases and J 1 base, with 15 bases left between them. This CDR3 has 17 residues. The CDR3 spells CASSPRGPISGANVLTF. The CDR3 region has the DNA TGCGCCAGCAGTCCTAGGGGTCCCATTTCTGGGGCCAACGTCCTGACTTTC.

The chain is built from TRBV29-1 and TRBJ2-1; 15 bases align to TRBD2. With 4 bases clipped from V and 8 bases from J, the junction kept 15 bases outside the gene matches. Germline V gives CDR1 SQVTM, CDR2 ANQGSEA. The CDR3 covers 18 residues. In DNA, the CDR3 is TGCAGCGTTGTAGTGAGTCCGGGACTAGCGGGAGGTATTGATGAGCAGTTCTTC. It encodes CSVVVSPGLAGGIDEQFF.

The chain couples TRBV7-2 to TRBJ2-7; 8 positions agree with TRBD1. Germline-derived CDR1 and CDR2 are SGHTA and FQGNSA. CDR3 length: 15 amino acids. V shed 3 bases and J 3 bases; nucleotides not matched to a gene: 7. The CDR3 sequence: CASSFYPGQVYEQYF. In DNA, the CDR3 is TGTGCCAGCAGCTTTTATCCGGGACAGGTCTACGAGCAGTACTTC. The variable domain in full, completed from reference TRBV7-2 and TRBJ2-7, reads GAGVSQSPSNKVTEKGKDVELRCDPISGHTALYWYRQSLGQGLEFLIYFQGNSAPDKSGLPSDRFSAERTGGSVSTLTIQRTQQEDSAVYLCASSFYPGQVYEQYFGPGTRLTVT.

This clone was found once. CDR3 in amino acids: CASSLVGGNTYEQYF. DNA of the CDR3: TGTGCCAGCAGCTTGGTAGGCGGGAACACCTACGAGCAGTACTTC. The rearrangement links TRBV5-4 to TRBJ2-7; D might be TRBD2 (6 bases). Germline CDR1 SGHNT, CDR2 YYREEE (reference sequence). V was shortened by 0 bases and J by 2 bases, with 12 bases between the two germline ends. The CDR3 spans 15 residues.

The CDR3 region has the DNA TGTGCCAGCAACCCACAGGTGGAAACGGCCCGCTACGAGCAGTACTTC. It encodes CASNPQVETARYEQYF. This chain uses TRBV11-2 with TRBJ2-7, with a possible D match to TRBD1 (5 bases). CDR3 length: 16 residues. The germline gives CDR1 SGHAT, CDR2 FQNNGV. V lost 7 bases, J lost 3 bases, and 22 bases lay in between.

The rearrangement joins TRBV4-2 to TRBJ2-2, with a weak D call TRBD1 (6 bases). Trimming left V 0 bases short and J 7 bases short, with 27 bases between. The CDR3 is made up of 20 amino acids. The V gene's germline CDR1 is LGHNA and CDR2 YNFKEQ. This CDR3 is CASSQDQGPKAALVVGELFF. Here the CDR3 DNA reads TGTGCCAGCAGCCAAGATCAGGGGCCGAAGGCGGCGCTAGTGGTCGGGGAGCTGTTTTTT.

The rearrangement uses TRBV28 and TRBJ1-1; D gene unclear. Looked up from germline, CDR1 is MDHEN and CDR2 is SYDVKM. This CDR3 is built from 16 residues. The V end lost 3 bases, the J end lost 1 base, and 15 bases lay between the germline ends. The CDR3 loop reads CASSFPSLEWNTEAFF. CDR3 bases: TGTGCCAGCAGTTTCCCCAGCCTAGAATGGAACACTGAAGCTTTCTTT. The full variable domain, in which reference TRBV28 and TRBJ1-1 provide the parts outside the CDR3, is DVKVTQSSRYLVKRTGEKVFLECVQDMDHENMFWYRQDPGLGLRLIYFSYDVKMKEKGDIPEGYSVSREKKERFSLILESASTNQTSMYLCASSFPSLEWNTEAFFGQGTRLTVV.

The chain carries TRBV14 and TRBJ2-7, with 9 positions matching TRBD2. The V and J ends lost 4 bases and 0 bases, in that order; junction bases with no gene match: 1. The CDR3 has 14 amino acids. The germline V gene has CDR1 SGHDN and CDR2 FVKESK. The CDR3 DNA sequence: TGTGCCAGCAGCCCGACTAGCGGCTCCTACGAGCAGTACTTC. The encoded protein is CASSPTSGSYEQYF.

The J gene is TRBJ2-3, the V gene TRBV11-2; TRBD1 agrees at 7 bases. This CDR3 region has 15 residues. J lost 2 bases, V lost 2 bases, and 4 bases had no gene match. CDR1 is SGHAT and CDR2 is FQNNGV in the germline V gene. CDR3 amino acids: CASSLIGTDTDTQYF. CDR3 DNA sequence: TGTGCCAGCAGCTTAATTGGGACAGACACAGATACGCAGTATTTT.

This clone appeared once. Other DNA variants within this sample encode the same CDR3. This chain uses TRBV27 with TRBJ1-4; 12 bases are a match to TRBD1. The CDR3 consists of 14 residues. Germline values: CDR1 MNHEY, CDR2 SMNVEV (reference sequence). The V segment lost 5 bases and the J segment 8 bases; nucleotides outside the gene matches: 3. The DNA of the CDR3 is TGTGCCAGCAGTCTTGGGACAGGGGGCGAAAAACTGTTTTTT. This translates into CASSLGTGGEKLFF.

This chain links TRBV4-1 with TRBJ2-5; 8 positions match TRBD2. Trimming at V came to 0 bases and at J to 1 base, leaving 4 bases not matched to a gene. CDR1 MGHRA and CDR2 YSYEKL come from the germline V gene. The CDR3 loop spans 16 amino acids. This chain's CDR3 is CASSQDAAGVQETQYF. In DNA form, the CDR3 reads TGCGCCAGCAGCCAAGATGCAGCGGGAGTCCAAGAGACCCAGTACTTC.

This clone has just a few counts. This chain links TRBV29-1 with TRBJ1-1; D perhaps matches TRBD1 (5 bases). Germline V lookup: CDR1 SQVTM, CDR2 ANQGSEA. Deletions cut 1 base from V and 5 bases from J, with 8 bases between. CDR3 length: 12 amino acids. The CDR3 coding sequence is TGCAGCGTTGAAGGTGAGGGGACTGAAGCTTTCTTT. It translates to CSVEGEGTEAFF.

The chain couples TRBV7-8 to TRBJ1-4; 7 nucleotides agree with TRBD1. Germline CDR1 is SGHVS and CDR2 is FQNEAQ. V lost 2 bases, J lost 7 bases, and 7 bases stayed unmatched. CDR3 length equals 15 residues. CDR3 in amino acids: CASSLSRGLVEKLFF. The CDR3, as DNA: TGTGCCAGCAGCTTATCTAGGGGGCTTGTTGAAAAACTGTTTTTT.

A remark on this clone: Other nucleotide sequences from this sample produce the same CDR3. The chain couples TRBV27 to TRBJ2-7; D remains ambiguous. This CDR3 is built from 13 residues. V lost 2 bases to trimming and J lost 3 bases, with 8 bases between them. CDR1 and CDR2 from the germline V gene are MNHEY and SMNVEV (reference sequence). CDR3 bases: TGTGCCAGCAGTTTAGGGCTCAACTACGAGCAGTACTTC. Translating gives CASSLGLNYEQYF.

CDR3 DNA: TGTGCCAGCACGCCATCGGGGCCCCACTCCTACAATGAGCAGTTCTTC. Translating gives CASTPSGPHSYNEQFF. The chain uses TRBV28 and TRBJ2-1; the D call may be TRBD1 or TRBD2 (5 bases each). The germline gives CDR1 MDHEN, CDR2 SYDVKM. This CDR3 is 16 amino acids long. The V and J ends lost 7 bases and 0 bases respectively, with 16 bases between them.

V usage is TRBV27 and J usage is TRBJ2-7, with D perhaps being TRBD1 or TRBD2 (5 bases each). The CDR3 extends over 18 amino acids. Germline CDR1 and CDR2: MNHEY and SMNVEV (reference sequence). V was clipped by 5 bases and J by 1 base, with 24 bases between them. The CDR3 region is CASSPFGAGLFLSYEQYF. The CDR3 DNA is TGTGCCAGCAGTCCCTTTGGGGCGGGCCTTTTCCTTTCCTACGAGCAGTACTTC.

The chain recombines TRBV7-6 with TRBJ2-5; 7 positions agree with TRBD1. Germline CDR1 reads SGHVS; CDR2 reads FNYEAQ. The length of the CDR3 is 14 residues. V lost 5 bases to trimming and J lost 5 bases; unmatched junction nucleotides: 8. CDR3 sequence reads: CASSLGQNWETQYF. CDR3 DNA: TGTGCCAGCAGCCTGGGACAGAACTGGGAGACCCAGTACTTC.

The chain employs TRBV28 and TRBJ2-7; either TRBD1 or TRBD2 may supply D (5 bases each). Germline V CDR1 and CDR2: MDHEN, SYDVKM. The CDR3 is 14 residues long. V was clipped by 6 bases and J by 3 bases, with 15 bases between them. Written as DNA, the CDR3 is TGTGCCAGCAGGAAACCGGGACGGTTCTACGAGCAGTACTTC. Amino acid sequence: CASRKPGRFYEQYF.